This entry describes one TCR beta chain. The target antigen is unknown. Time point in this sample: week 47, end of study. Every vaccine dose comprised 300 ug of mutant IDH1 20-mer peptide plus topical imiquimod. These data come from a study of a mutant IDH1 vaccine in newly diagnosed glioma. General study results and limits: Pseudoprogression apparently lacked any relation to changes in top peripheral T cell clonotypes. The occurrence of vaccine-induced immune responses was seen in 90% to 95% of patients.

V gave up 0 bases and J gave up 6 bases, with 9 bases separating them. The length of the CDR3 is 13 residues. Germline V CDR1 and CDR2: SGHRS, YFSETQ. Sequenced by immunoSEQ multiplex PCR; TCRdb stores in-frame clones only, minus some. The sample records approximately 100,000 clones, nearly 90% being singletons. Sample: PBMCs, taken from a glioma patient whose treatment included an IDH1 peptide vaccine. The V gene is TRBV5-1, the J gene TRBJ1-1; D is unclear. The sequence was collected from a woman aged 50 to 60 with glioma. The CDR3 DNA reads TGCGCCAGCAGCTTGGGACAAATCCCTGAAGCTTTCTTT. Its protein is CASSLGQIPEAFF.